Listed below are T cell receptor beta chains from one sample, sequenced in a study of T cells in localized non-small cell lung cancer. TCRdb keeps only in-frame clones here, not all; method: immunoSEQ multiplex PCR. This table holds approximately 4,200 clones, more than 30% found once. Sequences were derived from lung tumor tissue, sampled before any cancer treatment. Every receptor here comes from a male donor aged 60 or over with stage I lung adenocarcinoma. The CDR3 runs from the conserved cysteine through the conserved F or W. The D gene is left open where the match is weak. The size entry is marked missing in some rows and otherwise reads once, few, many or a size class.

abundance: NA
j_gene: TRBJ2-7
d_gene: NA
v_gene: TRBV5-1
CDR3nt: TGCGCCAGCAGCCAAATTAGGGACGGAGACTACGAGCAGTACTTC
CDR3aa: CASSQIRDGDYEQYF

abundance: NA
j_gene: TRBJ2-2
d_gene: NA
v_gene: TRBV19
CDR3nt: TGTGCCAGTAGTCCCCCCACCGGGGAGCTGTTTTTT
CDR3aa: CASSPPTGELFF

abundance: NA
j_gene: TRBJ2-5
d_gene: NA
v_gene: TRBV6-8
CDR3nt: TGTGCCAGCAGTGACTCTCAGGAATCGGAGACCCAGTACTTC
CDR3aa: CASSDSQESETQYF

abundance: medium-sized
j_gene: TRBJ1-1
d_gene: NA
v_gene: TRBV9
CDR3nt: TGTGCCAGCAGCGCCTCTATAGGGAACACTGAAGCTTTCTTT
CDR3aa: CASSASIGNTEAFF

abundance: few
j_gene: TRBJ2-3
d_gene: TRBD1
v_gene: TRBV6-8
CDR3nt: TGTGCCAGCACCCTACGACAGGGCCAGCGCGATACGCAGTATTTT
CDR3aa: CASTLRQGQRDTQYF

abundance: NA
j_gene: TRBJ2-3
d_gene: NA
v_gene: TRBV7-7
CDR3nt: TGTGCCAGCAGCCCCCAGCCCAGCACAGATACGCAGTATTTT
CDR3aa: CASSPQPSTDTQYF

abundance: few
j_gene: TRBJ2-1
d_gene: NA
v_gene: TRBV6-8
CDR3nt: TGTGCCACCAAAGCCCCGGGGTTTTTATACAATGAGCAGTTCTTC
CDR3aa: CATKAPGFLYNEQFF

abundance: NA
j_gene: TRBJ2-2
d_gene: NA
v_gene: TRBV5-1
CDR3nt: TGCGCCAGCCTTGGGTCAGGGAACACCGGGGAGCTGTTTTTT
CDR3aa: CASLGSGNTGELFF

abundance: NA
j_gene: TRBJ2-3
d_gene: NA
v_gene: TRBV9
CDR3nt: TGTGCCAGCAGCCCCCATACAGATACGCAGTATTTT
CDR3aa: CASSPHTDTQYF

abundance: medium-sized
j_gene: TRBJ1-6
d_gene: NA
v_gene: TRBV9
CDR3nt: TGTGCCAGCAGCGCGGGACTTAATTCACCCCTCCACTTT
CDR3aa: CASSAGLNSPLHF

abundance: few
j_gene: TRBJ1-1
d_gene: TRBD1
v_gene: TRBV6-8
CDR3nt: TGTGCCAGCAGGGACAGGGTCGCTCACACTGAAGCTTTCTTT
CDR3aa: CASRDRVAHTEAFF

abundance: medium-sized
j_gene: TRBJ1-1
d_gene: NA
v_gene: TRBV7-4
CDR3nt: TGTGCCAGCAGCTTTGAGACGAACACTGAAGCTTTCTTT
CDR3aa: CASSFETNTEAFF

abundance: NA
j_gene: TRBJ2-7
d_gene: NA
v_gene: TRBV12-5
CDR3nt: TGTGCTAGCCACCAGGGGAACGGGGTTAACGGGCAGTACTTC
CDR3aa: CASHQGNGVNGQYF

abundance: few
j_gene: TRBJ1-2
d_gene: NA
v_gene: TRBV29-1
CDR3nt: TGCAGCGTTGCTAGGGTCGGCTATGGCTACACCTTC
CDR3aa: CSVARVGYGYTF

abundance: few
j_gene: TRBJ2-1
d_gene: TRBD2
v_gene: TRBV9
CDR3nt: TGTGCCACTCCTGAGGTCCCTAGCGGGGGTATCAATGAGCAGTTCTTC
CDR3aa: CATPEVPSGGINEQFF

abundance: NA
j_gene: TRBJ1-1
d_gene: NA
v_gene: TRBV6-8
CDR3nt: TGTGCCAGCAGCCCCGAAAGCCTCCTCGAAACTGAAGCTTTCTTT
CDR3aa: CASSPESLLETEAFF

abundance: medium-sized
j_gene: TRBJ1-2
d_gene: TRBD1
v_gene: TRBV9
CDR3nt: TGTGCCAGCAGCAGACCTCTAGGGGGCGGCTATGGCTACACCTTC
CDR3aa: CASSRPLGGGYGYTF

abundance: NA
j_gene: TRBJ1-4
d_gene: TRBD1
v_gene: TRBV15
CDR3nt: TGTGCCACCAGCAGAGATCGCCCAGGACAGGGTGATGAAAAACTGTTTTTT
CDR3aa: CATSRDRPGQGDEKLFF

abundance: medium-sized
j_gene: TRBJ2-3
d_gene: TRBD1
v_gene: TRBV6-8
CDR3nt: TGTGCCAGCAGTGAGGACAGGGGAAATACGCAGTATTTT
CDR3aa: CASSEDRGNTQYF

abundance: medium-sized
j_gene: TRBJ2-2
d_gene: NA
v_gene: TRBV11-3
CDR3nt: TGTGCCAGCAGCTTGACAGGCGGGGCAGACTCCATCACCGGGGAGCTGTTTTTT
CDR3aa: CASSLTGGADSITGELFF

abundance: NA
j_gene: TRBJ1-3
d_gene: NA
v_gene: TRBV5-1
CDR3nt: TGCGCCAGCAGAAGGGGCTCAGGAGAGAACACCATATATTTT
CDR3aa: CASRRGSGENTIYF

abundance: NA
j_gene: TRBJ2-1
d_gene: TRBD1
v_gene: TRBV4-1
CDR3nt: TGCGCCAGCAGCCAAGATCCTCTTAGGACAGGGCCCTACAATGAGCAGTTCTTC
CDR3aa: CASSQDPLRTGPYNEQFF

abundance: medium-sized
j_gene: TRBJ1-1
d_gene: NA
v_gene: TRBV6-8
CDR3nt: TGTGCCAGCAGTTACGGAGGGGCAGGCACTGAAGCTTTCTTT
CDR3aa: CASSYGGAGTEAFF

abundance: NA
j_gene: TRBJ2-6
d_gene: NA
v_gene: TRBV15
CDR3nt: TGTGCCACCAGCGTAGGATCTGGGGCCAACGTCCTGACTTTC
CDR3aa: CATSVGSGANVLTF

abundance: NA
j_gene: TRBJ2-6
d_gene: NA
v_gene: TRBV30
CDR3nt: TGTGCCTGGGAGAGACAGGGAGGCTACTCTGGGGCCAACGTCCTGACTTTC
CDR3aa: CAWERQGGYSGANVLTF

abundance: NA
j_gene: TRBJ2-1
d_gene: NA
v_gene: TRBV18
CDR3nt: TGTGCCAGCTCACCGAGGACCTACAATGAGCAGTTCTTC
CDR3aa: CASSPRTYNEQFF

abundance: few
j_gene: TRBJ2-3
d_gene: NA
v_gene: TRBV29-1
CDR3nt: TGCAGCGTTTCGGGCACGTTAGCAGATACGCAGTATTTT
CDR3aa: CSVSGTLADTQYF

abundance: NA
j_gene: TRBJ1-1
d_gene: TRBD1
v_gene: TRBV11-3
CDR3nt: TGTGCCAGCAGCCAAAACGCGGGACAGGCGAACACTGAAGCTTTCTTT
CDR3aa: CASSQNAGQANTEAFF

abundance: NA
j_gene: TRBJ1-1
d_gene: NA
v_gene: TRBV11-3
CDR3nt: TGTGCCAGCAGCTTATATGGGGAGAACACTGAAGCTTTCTTT
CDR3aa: CASSLYGENTEAFF

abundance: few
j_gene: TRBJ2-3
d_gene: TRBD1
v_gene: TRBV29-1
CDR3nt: TGCAGCGTTGAAGGGACAGGGGACGGCACAGATACGCAGTATTTT
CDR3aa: CSVEGTGDGTDTQYF

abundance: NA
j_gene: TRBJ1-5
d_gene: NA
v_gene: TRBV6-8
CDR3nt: TGTGCCAGCAAATTGTGGTCCGCCAGGAGCGATCAGCCCCAGCATTTT
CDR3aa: CASKLWSARSDQPQHF

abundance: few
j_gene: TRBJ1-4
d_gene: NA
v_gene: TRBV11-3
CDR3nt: TGTGCCAGCAGCTTGAGAACAGCAACTAATGAAAAACTGTTTTTT
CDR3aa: CASSLRTATNEKLFF

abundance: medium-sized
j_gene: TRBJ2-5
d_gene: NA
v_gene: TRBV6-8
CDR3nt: TGTGCCATCAGTGCGGGGCAGGGTTCCCAAGAGACCCAGTACTTC
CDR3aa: CAISAGQGSQETQYF

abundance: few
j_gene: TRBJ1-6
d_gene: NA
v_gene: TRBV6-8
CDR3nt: TGTGCCAGCAATATACAAGTTTCACCCCTCCACTTT
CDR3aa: CASNIQVSPLHF

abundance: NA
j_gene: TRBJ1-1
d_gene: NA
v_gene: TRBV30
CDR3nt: TGTGCCTGGAACGAGCAGGGCGTGAACACTGAAGCTTTCTTT
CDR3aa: CAWNEQGVNTEAFF

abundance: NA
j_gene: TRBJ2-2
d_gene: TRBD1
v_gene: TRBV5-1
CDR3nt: TGCGCCAGCAGCAGCGGGACAGGGTACACCGGGGAGCTGTTTTTT
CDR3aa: CASSSGTGYTGELFF

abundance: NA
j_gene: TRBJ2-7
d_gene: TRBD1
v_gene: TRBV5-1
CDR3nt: TGCGCCAGCAGCGTATCACAGGGGTCCAACGAGCAGTACTTC
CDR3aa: CASSVSQGSNEQYF

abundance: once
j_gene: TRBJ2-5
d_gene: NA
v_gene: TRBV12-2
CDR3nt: TGTGCGGCTCAGACCCTAGCGGGGGGCGAAGAGACCCAGTACTTC
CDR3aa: CAAQTLAGGEETQYF

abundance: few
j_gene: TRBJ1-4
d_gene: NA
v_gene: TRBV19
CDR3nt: TGTGCCAGTAGCCGGGGGATTAAACAGGAAAAACTGTTTTTT
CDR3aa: CASSRGIKQEKLFF

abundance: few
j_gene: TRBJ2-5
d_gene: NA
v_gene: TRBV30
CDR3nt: TGTGCCTGGAGTGGTCTACAAGAGACCCAGTACTTC
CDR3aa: CAWSGLQETQYF

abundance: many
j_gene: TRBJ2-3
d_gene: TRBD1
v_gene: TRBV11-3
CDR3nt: TGTGCCAGCAGCTTCGACAGGGGGCGGACAGATACGCAGTATTTT
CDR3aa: CASSFDRGRTDTQYF

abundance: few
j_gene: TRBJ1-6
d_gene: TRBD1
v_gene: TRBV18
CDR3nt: TGTGCCAGCTCACCCTCAGGGGGTGCTAATTCACCCCTCCACTTT
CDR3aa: CASSPSGGANSPLHF

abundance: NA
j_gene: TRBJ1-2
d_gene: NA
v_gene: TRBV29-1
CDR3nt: TGCAGCGATACAACGAACACCCCGACAGGCGCAGCTAACTATGGCTACACCTTC
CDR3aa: CSDTTNTPTGAANYGYTF

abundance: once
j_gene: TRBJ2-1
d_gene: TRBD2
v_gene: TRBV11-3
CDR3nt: TGTGCCAGCAGCGCCCGACTAGCGGACTACAATGAGCAGTTCTTC
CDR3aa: CASSARLADYNEQFF

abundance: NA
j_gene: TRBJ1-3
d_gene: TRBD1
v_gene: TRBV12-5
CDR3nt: TGTGCTAGTGGCCCTACAGGGGGTTCGGTAAACACCATATATTTT
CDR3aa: CASGPTGGSVNTIYF

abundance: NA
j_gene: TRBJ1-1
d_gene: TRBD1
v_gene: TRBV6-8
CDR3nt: TGTGCCAGCAGTTACTCGACACCAGGGGGTACGGCTTTCTTT
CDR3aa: CASSYSTPGGTAFF

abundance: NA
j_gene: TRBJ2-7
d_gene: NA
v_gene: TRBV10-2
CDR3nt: TGCGCCAGCACCGATGGACATTCCTACGAGCAGTACTTC
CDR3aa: CASTDGHSYEQYF

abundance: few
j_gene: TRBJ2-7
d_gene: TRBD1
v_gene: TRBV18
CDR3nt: TGTGCCAGCTCAGGGACAGGGTCTCTAAGGAACTACGAGCAGTACTTC
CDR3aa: CASSGTGSLRNYEQYF

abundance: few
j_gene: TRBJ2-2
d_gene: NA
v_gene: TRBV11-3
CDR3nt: TGTGCCAGCAGCCAGGGAGTGACGGTGAACACCGGGGAGCTGTTTTTT
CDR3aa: CASSQGVTVNTGELFF